This T cell receptor (beta chain) was recovered during a study of OX40 agonist ivuxolimab in advanced cancers. Study-level information: The dose-escalation cohort had hepatocellular carcinoma, melanoma, renal cell or head and neck cancer. Study results and limitations: Within 6 weeks, CD4+ and CD8+ blood T cells expanded clonally at 0.1 to 3.0 mg/kg. In general, CD8+ T cells held more expanded clones than CD4+ did, on average.

As to this clone: No antigen is known for it.

Assay used: immunoSEQ multiplex PCR; TCRdb lists only in-frame clones, some missing. The table lists around 86,000 clones, 90% to 95% of them singletons. CDR3 length: 15 residues. Trimming removed 1 base from V and 4 bases from J; junction bases left unmatched: 2. Germline values: CDR1 SGHTA, CDR2 FQGNSA. The source was CD4+ or CD8+ T cells sorted from blood, collected in a trial of the OX40 agonist ivuxolimab. This clonotype was obtained from an adult with an advanced solid tumor such as melanoma, head and neck, liver or kidney cancer. The chain combines TRBV7-2 with TRBJ2-1, with 9 bases identical to TRBD2. The CDR3 loop reads CASSLGAGGYNEQFF. The CDR3 nucleotides read TGTGCCAGCAGCTTAGGAGCGGGGGGTTACAATGAGCAGTTCTTC. Variable domain in full (rest from reference TRBV7-2 and TRBJ2-1): GAGVSQSPSNKVTEKGKDVELRCDPISGHTALYWYRQSLGQGLEFLIYFQGNSAPDKSGLPSDRFSAERTGGSVSTLTIQRTQQEDSAVYLCASSLGAGGYNEQFFGPGTRLTVL.